One sample yielded the 26 T cell receptor beta chains listed below, sequenced in a study of blood T cell repertoires in COVID-19. Sequencing was performed with immunoSEQ multiplex PCR; in TCRdb, only in-frame clones are kept and a portion is missing. The table lists 250,000 to 300,000 clones, 75% to 90% of them singletons, with about 1.8% in the top ten. Material: PBMCs or T cells enriched from blood (not recorded which). Receptors originate from a middle-aged woman who had recovered from COVID-19.

The chain combines TRBV30 with TRBJ1-6; D not certain. Germline V gene sequence: CDR1 GTSNPN, CDR2 SVGIG (reference sequence). With 0 bases removed from V and 6 bases from J, the gap between germline ends came to 6 bases. The CDR3 runs to 13 residues. The DNA of the CDR3 is TGTGCCTGGAGTGTACTAGGTAATTCACCCCTCCACTTT. It translates to CAWSVLGNSPLHF.

This chain joins TRBV7-8 and TRBJ2-7, with D perhaps matching TRBD2 (5 bases). CDR3 length: 15 residues. Per germline, CDR1 SGHVS and CDR2 FQNEAQ. Trimming took off 5 bases at V and 7 bases at J, with 21 bases between the two ends. The CDR3 reads CASSPYRAGAGEQYF. The CDR3 DNA reads TGTGCCAGCAGCCCGTATCGGGCCGGTGCGGGTGAGCAGTACTTC. Based on the CDR3 plus reference TRBV7-8 and TRBJ2-7, the full variable domain is GAGVSQSPRYKVAKRGQDVALRCDPISGHVSLFWYQQALGQGPEFLTYFQNEAQLDKSGLPSDRFFAERPEGSVSTLKIQRTQQEDSAVYLCASSPYRAGAGEQYFGPGTRLTVT.

This chain links TRBV15 with TRBJ1-3, with 7 bases lining up with TRBD1. The CDR3 runs to 16 residues. V lost 5 bases to trimming and J lost 0 bases; unmatched junction nucleotides: 7. The germline V gene has CDR1 LNHNV and CDR2 YYDKDF (reference sequence). The CDR3 DNA sequence: TGTGCCACCAGCGGACAGGCCCGAAGCTCTGGAAACACCATATATTTT. Its translation is CATSGQARSSGNTIYF.

This chain connects TRBV6-1 to TRBJ1-2; a possible D gene is TRBD1 (5 bases). Trimming stripped 1 base from V and 4 bases from J, with 16 bases between. This CDR3 has 16 amino acids. Germline CDR1 is MNHNS and CDR2 is SASEGT. CDR3 amino acids: CASSEVVGDRRYGYTF. The CDR3 nucleotides are TGTGCCAGCAGTGAAGTTGTAGGAGACAGACGCTATGGCTACACCTTC.

The chain joins TRBV30 to TRBJ1-2; D unresolved. The CDR3 is 13 residues long. Trimming pared 3 bases from V and 2 bases from J, leaving 10 bases between. Germline CDR1 and CDR2: GTSNPN and SVGIG (reference sequence). Written as DNA, the CDR3 is TGTGCCTGGAGAAAGACTGGAAACTATGGCTACACCTTC. It translates to CAWRKTGNYGYTF.

The V gene is TRBV4-1, the J gene TRBJ2-7, with TRBD2 as a possible D gene (5 bases). CDR3 length: 16 amino acids. The ends were cut back, 3 bases at V and 2 bases at J, with 17 bases in the middle. In germline, CDR1 is MGHRA, CDR2 YSYEKL. The CDR3 DNA follows: TGCGCCAGCAGCCATGGAGGCACCGCTGGGACCTACGAGCAGTACTTC. This gives the protein CASSHGGTAGTYEQYF.

The V call is TRBV2, the J call TRBJ2-2, with D perhaps TRBD2 (5 bases). Germline V gene sequence: CDR1 SNHLY, CDR2 FYNNEI. V gave up 6 bases and J gave up 3 bases, with 8 bases separating them. The CDR3 sequence is 13 residues long. The CDR3: CASSYSDTGELFF. In DNA, the CDR3 is TGTGCCAGCAGCTATAGCGACACCGGGGAGCTGTTTTTT. The full variable domain, in which reference TRBV2 and TRBJ2-2 provide the parts outside the CDR3, is EPEVTQTPSHQVTQMGQEVILRCVPISNHLYFYWYRQILGQKVEFLVSFYNNEISEKSEIFDDQFSVERPDGSNFTLKIRSTKLEDSAMYFCASSYSDTGELFFGEGSRLTVL.

This clone was picked up many times. The gene calls are TRBV29-1 and TRBJ1-1, with D possibly TRBD1 on 6 matching bases. Per the germline V gene, CDR1 is SQVTM and CDR2 is ANQGSEA. V was clipped by 4 bases and J by 1 base, with 7 bases between them. The CDR3 consists of 12 residues. The DNA of the CDR3 is TGCAGCGTTGGCAGGGGGAACACTGAAGCTTTCTTT. Translation: CSVGRGNTEAFF.

The J gene is TRBJ1-4, the V gene TRBV7-2; tentatively, D is TRBD1 (5 bases). In germline, CDR1 is SGHTA, CDR2 FQGNSA. The CDR3 extends over 14 amino acids. The germline V and J ends were trimmed by 2 bases and 4 bases, with 8 bases remaining between them. For the CDR3, the DNA is TGTGCCAGCAGCTTATCAGGGATTAATGAAAAACTGTTTTTT. Its translation: CASSLSGINEKLFF.

The chain couples TRBV11-2 to TRBJ1-1; the D is unclear. This CDR3 is 14 amino acids long. Trimming removed 1 base at V and 4 bases at J, with 10 bases between. Germline-derived CDR1 and CDR2 are SGHAT and FQNNGV. DNA of the CDR3: TGTGCCAGCAGCTTAGGGGCTTTGGGCACTGAAGCTTTCTTT. Encoded protein: CASSLGALGTEAFF.

CDR3 residues: CASSQTTQLAGAHNEQFF. For the CDR3, the DNA is TGTGCCAGCAGCCAGACAACACAACTAGCGGGGGCCCACAATGAGCAGTTCTTC. The chain recombines TRBV4-2 with TRBJ2-1, with 11 positions matching TRBD2. The V gene end was trimmed by 3 bases and the J gene end by 5 bases; junction bases not matched to a gene: 12. The CDR3 spans 18 residues. Looked up from germline, CDR1 is LGHNA and CDR2 is YNFKEQ.

This chain links TRBV10-3 with TRBJ2-7; 14 nucleotides match TRBD2. From germline, CDR1 is ENHRY and CDR2 SYGVKD. CDR3 length equals 17 residues. V was clipped by 3 bases and J by 4 bases; unmatched bases: 8. CDR3: CAISDPGLAGAGYEQYF. As DNA, the CDR3 is TGTGCCATCAGTGACCCGGGACTAGCGGGAGCAGGGTACGAGCAGTACTTC.

This rearrangement joins TRBV19 to TRBJ1-1; perhaps TRBD1 as D (5 bases). Trimming shortened V by 7 bases and J by 3 bases, and 18 bases separated the two germline ends. The CDR3 is made up of 15 amino acids. Germline V gene lookup returns CDR1 LNHDA and CDR2 SQIVND (reference sequence). The CDR3 sequence: CASTTKWGVYTEAFF. The CDR3 nucleotides read TGTGCCAGTACCACTAAATGGGGGGTATACACTGAAGCTTTCTTT.

This chain's CDR3 is CASSRDRTGQPQHF. For the CDR3, the DNA is TGTGCCAGCAGCCGTGACAGGACAGGGCAGCCCCAGCATTTT. This chain joins TRBV7-8 and TRBJ1-5; 8 bases align to TRBD1. The CDR3 consists of 14 residues. Germline values: CDR1 SGHVS, CDR2 FQNEAQ. Trimming removed 5 bases from V and 7 bases from J; junction bases left unmatched: 7.

The V call is TRBV19, the J call TRBJ1-2, with D tentatively TRBD1 (5 bases). V lost 4 bases and J 4 bases, leaving 13 bases between the germline ends. This CDR3 is built from 14 residues. Per the germline V gene, CDR1 is LNHDA and CDR2 is SQIVND (reference sequence). The CDR3 here is CASSTQTVGYGYTF. The CDR3 DNA reads TGTGCCAGTAGTACGCAGACAGTAGGCTATGGCTACACCTTC.

J is TRBJ2-3 and V is TRBV7-2; D remains unclear. Per germline, CDR1 SGHTA and CDR2 FQGNSA. CDR3 size: 13 residues. With 5 bases removed from V and 2 bases from J, the gap between germline ends came to 8 bases. CDR3 nucleotide sequence: TGTGCCAGCAGCAAGAGCGTCACAGATACGCAGTATTTT. It yields the protein CASSKSVTDTQYF.

The CDR3, as DNA: TGTGCCAGCAGCCCAGGACTAATGGGGGCAGATACGCAGTATTTT. Its protein is CASSPGLMGADTQYF. The V gene is TRBV9, the J gene TRBJ2-3, with D perhaps TRBD2 (6 bases). The V end was cut by 4 bases, the J end by 4 bases, with 16 bases between. The V gene's germline CDR1 is SGDLS and CDR2 YYNGEE. The CDR3 is 15 residues long.

The gene calls are TRBV5-1 and TRBJ1-2, with D maybe TRBD1 (5 bases). Germline V gene data show CDR1 as SGHRS and CDR2 as YFSETQ. Trimming cost V 2 bases and J 0 bases, with 20 bases left between them. CDR3 length equals 18 residues. The CDR3 bases are TGCGCCAGCAGCTTCGATAACCCCCCAGGACACGCTAACTATGGCTACACCTTC. Its protein is CASSFDNPPGHANYGYTF.

The V call is TRBV5-1, the J call TRBJ2-7; D is unclear. The CDR3 is made up of 11 amino acids. The V and J ends lost 2 bases and 13 bases respectively, with 13 bases between them. The germline CDR1 and CDR2 sequences are SGHRS and YFSETQ. DNA for the CDR3: TGCGCCAGCAGCTTAGGTGAGACTCTCTACTTC. As protein: CASSLGETLYF.

This sequence joins TRBV7-9 and TRBJ2-1, with 12 bases aligning to TRBD2. The CDR3 has 16 amino acids. From germline, CDR1 is SEHNR and CDR2 FQNEAQ (reference sequence). The trim removed 4 bases at V and 10 bases at J, leaving 11 bases unmatched. DNA for the CDR3: TGTGCCAGCAGCTCAATCCTAGCGGGGGGGCACCTCGAGCAGTTCTTC. Translated: CASSSILAGGHLEQFF.

The rearrangement joins TRBV5-1 to TRBJ1-4; D remains unclear. V was clipped by 4 bases and J by 8 bases, with 12 bases between them. CDR3 length equals 13 residues. The germline V gene encodes CDR1 SGHRS and CDR2 YFSETQ. The CDR3 reads CASSNRGIEKLFF. DNA for the CDR3: TGCGCCAGCAGCAATCGGGGTATCGAAAAACTGTTTTTT.

This clone has only one observation. The rearrangement links TRBV6-1 to TRBJ1-5; 7 positions match TRBD1. V was pared by 3 bases and J by 2 bases, with 4 bases of the junction left unmatched. This CDR3 contains 15 residues. CDR1 is MNHNS and CDR2 is SASEGT in the germline V gene. Written as DNA, the CDR3 is TGTGCCAGCAGTGAGACAGGGATGGGCAATCAGCCCCAGCATTTT. Protein sequence: CASSETGMGNQPQHF.

The chain couples TRBV27 to TRBJ2-1, with TRBD2 as a possible D gene (5 bases). CDR3 size: 12 residues. Germline V gene lookup returns CDR1 MNHEY and CDR2 SMNVEV (reference sequence). The V gene lost 6 bases and the J gene lost 3 bases, with 6 bases spanning the gap. The CDR3 nucleotides are TGTGCCAGCAGGGGAGACTACAATGAGCAGTTCTTC. The encoded protein is CASRGDYNEQFF.

The chain carries TRBV7-3 and TRBJ2-1, with TRBD1 as a possible D gene (7 bases). The germline V gene has CDR1 SGHTA and CDR2 FQGTGA. CDR3 length equals 15 residues. Trimming took 2 bases from V and 7 from J, leaving 15 bases between them. This CDR3 is CASSLRRDSGNEQFF. Here the CDR3 DNA reads TGTGCCAGCAGCTTACGCCGGGACAGCGGGAATGAGCAGTTCTTC.

The chain uses TRBV15 and TRBJ2-7; tentative D call: TRBD1 (5 bases). The ends were cut back, 0 bases at V and 0 bases at J, with 12 bases in the middle. The CDR3 length is 16 residues. CDR1 and CDR2 from the germline V gene are LNHNV and YYDKDF (reference sequence). In DNA form, the CDR3 reads TGTGCCACCAGCAGAGACCAGGGCGCCATCTCCTACGAGCAGTACTTC. It yields the protein CATSRDQGAISYEQYF.

This sequence joins TRBV21-1 and TRBJ2-1; the table names TRBD2, a call not compared with the DNA. TRBV21-1 is a documented pseudogene. This CDR3 contains 17 residues. CDR3 region: CASKVPLVAGGYNEQFF. CDR3 nucleotide sequence: TGTGCCAGCAAAGTCCCCCTGGTAGCGGGAGGGTACAATGAGCAGTTCTTC.